Sequencing of this T cell receptor beta chain was carried out in a study of Graves' ophthalmopathy and Graves' hyperthyroidism. Notes on the study in general: Appearing in blood as well were most expanded thyroid clonotypes above 0.001 frequency.

As diagnostic evidence, clinical symptoms, serum thyroxine, TRAb, thyroid ultrasound and orbital computed tomography were relied upon. Investigators amplified TCR beta CDR3 regions from RNA transcripts. First-round RT-PCR relied on HTBI primers, and a second-round multiplex PCR came next. TCRdb reprocessed the multiplex PCR reads via MiXCR and lists one record per CDR3 protein. The table lists over a million distinct CDR3 sequences, about two fifths of them singletons, with over 8.5% in the top ten. Note on this clonotype: As yet, its antigen is unknown.

The CDR3 is 14 residues long. Germline CDR1 is MNHEY and CDR2 is SVGAGI. Trimming removed 4 bases from V and 4 bases from J, with 10 bases in between. This receptor was identified in an adult man with Graves' hyperthyroidism. The source material was peripheral blood or thyroid tissue (not recorded which). This rearrangement joins TRBV6-5 to TRBJ2-2; D gene uncertain. The DNA of the CDR3 is TGTGCCAGCAGTTCCAAGATGATCACCGGGGAGCTGTTTTTT. Its protein product is CASSSKMITGELFF.